Each of the 24 T cell receptor beta chains below was sequenced from the same sample in a study of type 1 regulatory T cells. From the reads, TCRdb called clonotypes with MiXCR, one entry per CDR3 protein. The table lists approximately 97,000 distinct CDR3 sequences, about 28% of them singletons, with 2% to 2.5% in the top ten. Material: CD4+ T cells, either the whole sample or a sorted fraction (not recorded which). The receptors shown here come from a human donor in good health.

The chain couples TRBV3-1 to TRBJ2-1; D remains unclear. V was cut by 0 bases and J by 4 bases, with 7 bases left in between. The CDR3 covers 14 residues. The V gene's germline CDR1 is LGHDT and CDR2 YNNKEL (reference sequence). The CDR3 coding sequence is TGTGCCAGCAGCCAAGATGTAGATTACAATGAGCAGTTCTTC. The encoded protein is CASSQDVDYNEQFF.

The V gene is TRBV12-3 or TRBV12-4, the J gene TRBJ2-6, with TRBD2 matching 8 bases. V lost 6 bases, J lost 0 bases, and 7 bases stayed unmatched. This CDR3 contains 17 residues. The CDR3 sequence is CASSREGTSSGANVLTF. The CDR3 DNA reads TGTGCCAGCAGCCGGGAGGGGACTAGCTCTGGGGCCAACGTCCTGACTTTC.

DNA of the CDR3: TGTGCCTATGGAGGAGGACGGGTCCGTCTCCGCGAGCAGTACTTC. Its translation: CAYGGGRVRLREQYF. The V and J genes are TRBV30 and TRBJ2-7; a possible D gene is TRBD2 (5 bases). The CDR3 totals 15 residues. V was shortened by 7 bases and J by 6 bases, with 25 bases between the two germline ends. Germline V gives CDR1 GTSNPN, CDR2 SVGIG (reference sequence).

V and J are TRBV5-8 and TRBJ1-5; 7 nucleotides match TRBD1. The germline gives CDR1 SGHTS, CDR2 YDEGEE. This CDR3 region has 15 residues. V gave up 0 bases and J gave up 5 bases; unmatched junction bases: 5. The CDR3 here is CASSLGTGYYQPQHF. The CDR3 bases are TGTGCCAGCAGCTTGGGGACAGGTTATTATCAGCCCCAGCATTTT.

V is TRBV3-1 and J is TRBJ2-1, with 10 bases that match TRBD1. The V gene's germline CDR1 is LGHDT and CDR2 YNNKEL (reference sequence). V trimming: 5 bases; J trimming: 11 bases; junction bases outside the gene matches: 21. The CDR3 runs 18 residues. CDR3 DNA: TGTGCCAGCAGCTCCCGAAAAGGGGGGACAGGGGCGGGGAATAAGCAGTTCTTC. As protein: CASSSRKGGTGAGNKQFF.

This clonotype was counted only a few times. The rearrangement uses TRBV24-1 and TRBJ1-1; D gene ambiguous. The V gene's germline CDR1 is KGHDR and CDR2 SFDVKD. This CDR3 spans 13 amino acids. Trimming left V 1 base short and J 0 bases short, with 2 bases between. The DNA of the CDR3 is TGTGCCACCAGTGATTTAATGAACACTGAAGCTTTCTTT. It yields the protein CATSDLMNTEAFF.

The table lists this clonotype with a few counts. The CDR3 DNA reads as TGTGCCAGCACCGTATCGCCGGGGACAGGGGGCAATGAGCAGTTCTTC. Residues: CASTVSPGTGGNEQFF. This chain connects TRBV2 to TRBJ2-1; 11 bases match TRBD1. Germline V CDR1 and CDR2: SNHLY, FYNNEI. V trimming: 7 bases; J trimming: 6 bases; junction bases outside the gene matches: 11. The CDR3 is 16 amino acids.

This clonotype was recorded a few times. The CDR3 reads CASSSIAEPSSYNEQFF. Written as DNA, the CDR3 is TGTGCCAGCAGCTCGATAGCGGAGCCCAGCTCCTACAATGAGCAGTTCTTC. V usage is TRBV7-3 and J usage is TRBJ2-1; maybe TRBD2 (6 bases). This CDR3 contains 17 residues. Trimming stripped 4 bases from V and 0 bases from J, with 16 bases between. Germline CDR1 reads SGHTA; CDR2 reads FQGTGA.

V and J are TRBV7-2 and TRBJ1-5, with a tentative D call TRBD1 (5 bases). V lost 0 bases, J lost 6 bases, and 12 bases lay in between. The CDR3 covers 15 residues. Germline CDR1 and CDR2: SGHTA and FQGNSA. The CDR3 DNA is TGTGCCAGCAGCTTAGCAGGGGCCTCGGTTCAGCCCCAGCATTTT. This sequence encodes CASSLAGASVQPQHF.

For this clonotype: The junction shows a germline mismatch at one end, possibly a read error. The CDR3 loop reads CSAGETGVLETQYF. Written as DNA, the CDR3 is TGCAGTGCTGGAGAGACAGGGGTTTTAGAGACCCAGTACTTC. V is TRBV20-1 and J is TRBJ2-5, with 8 positions matching TRBD1. CDR3 length: 14 amino acids. From germline, CDR1 is DFQATT and CDR2 SNEGSKA (reference sequence).

The genes are TRBV7-9 and TRBJ2-3; TRBD1 is a possible D gene (5 bases). Germline CDR1 is SEHNR and CDR2 is FQNEAQ (reference sequence). The CDR3 spans 17 residues. Trimming cost V 5 bases and J 2 bases, with 20 bases left between them. Written as DNA, the CDR3 is TGTGCCAGCAGCCGAAACCTTAGGGGATCCGACACAGATACGCAGTATTTT. It specifies CASSRNLRGSDTDTQYF.

The rearrangement joins TRBV10-3 to TRBJ2-1; no reliable D call. CDR3 size: 13 residues. Trimming took 3 bases from V and 10 from J, leaving 13 bases between them. The germline gives CDR1 ENHRY, CDR2 SYGVKD. The CDR3 here is CAISDGGVGEQFF. CDR3 nucleotide sequence: TGTGCCATCAGTGATGGTGGAGTTGGCGAGCAGTTCTTC.

The chain couples TRBV30 to TRBJ1-2, with 8 bases fitting TRBD1. CDR1 GTSNPN and CDR2 SVGIG come from the germline V gene (reference sequence). The CDR3 runs to 15 residues. V gave up 4 bases and J gave up 2 bases; unmatched junction bases: 9. CDR3 region: CAWKASDRGNYGYTF. CDR3 nucleotide sequence: TGTGCCTGGAAGGCAAGTGACAGGGGAAACTATGGCTACACCTTC.

This clonotype was recorded a few times. CDR3 sequence (DNA): TGCAGTGCTAGGACCGGGACAGCGAACACTGAAGCTTTCTTT. It translates to CSARTGTANTEAFF. The rearrangement uses TRBV20-1 and TRBJ1-1; TRBD1 aligns across 7 bases. The J segment lost 1 base and the V segment lost 3 bases, leaving 5 bases of the junction unmatched. Germline CDR1 DFQATT, CDR2 SNEGSKA (reference sequence). The CDR3 extends over 14 amino acids.

The chain employs TRBV3-1 and TRBJ2-1; the match to TRBD2 covers 7 bases. The CDR3 is made up of 17 amino acids. CDR1 is LGHDT and CDR2 is YNNKEL in the germline V gene (reference sequence). The V segment lost 4 bases and the J segment 0 bases; nucleotides outside the gene matches: 9. This CDR3 is CASSPFTGGSSYNEQFF. The CDR3 DNA reads TGTGCCAGCAGCCCCTTCACCGGGGGGAGCTCCTACAATGAGCAGTTCTTC.

The chain recombines TRBV7-8 with TRBJ2-7, with 13 bases lining up with TRBD2. Losses at the gene ends were 5 bases for V and 4 bases for J; bases not matched to a gene: 2. CDR1 and CDR2 (germline): SGHVS, FQNEAQ. This CDR3 is built from 14 residues. CDR3 protein: CASSRTSGRYEQYF. The CDR3 DNA sequence: TGTGCCAGCAGCCGGACTAGCGGGAGATACGAGCAGTACTTC. The variable domain in full, with the rest retrieved from reference TRBV7-8 and TRBJ2-7, is GAGVSQSPRYKVAKRGQDVALRCDPISGHVSLFWYQQALGQGPEFLTYFQNEAQLDKSGLPSDRFFAERPEGSVSTLKIQRTQQEDSAVYLCASSRTSGRYEQYFGPGTRLTVT.

This clonotype was detected only a few times. The V gene is TRBV7-9, the J gene TRBJ2-5; either TRBD1 or TRBD2 may fit D (5 bases each). Germline assignment: CDR1 SEHNR and CDR2 FQNEAQ (reference sequence). The V end lost 5 bases, the J end lost 3 bases, and 19 bases lay between the germline ends. The CDR3 loop spans 16 amino acids. CDR3 sequence reads: CASSIPGRGTKETQYF. In DNA, the CDR3 is TGTGCCAGCAGCATCCCGGGACGGGGAACGAAAGAGACCCAGTACTTC.

The table lists this clonotype with many counts. This sequence joins TRBV7-9 and TRBJ2-4; TRBD1 might be the D (7 bases). Trimming took off 2 bases at V and 7 bases at J, with 24 bases between the two ends. Germline-derived CDR1 and CDR2 are SEHNR and FQNEAQ (reference sequence). The CDR3 is 18 residues long. The CDR3 reads CASSLFGTPDPRGNIQYF. DNA for the CDR3: TGTGCCAGCAGCTTATTTGGGACTCCGGACCCCAGGGGGAACATTCAGTACTTC.

In its sample, this clonotype was seen a few times. The genes are TRBV10-2 and TRBJ2-3, with D possibly being TRBD2 (6 bases). CDR1 WSHSY and CDR2 SAAADI come from the germline V gene. V was cut by 4 bases and J by 3 bases, with 14 bases left in between. There are 15 residues in the CDR3. CDR3 nucleotide sequence: TGCGCCAGCAGTGCAGGCTTCCGGGGGACAGATACGCAGTATTTT. Its translation: CASSAGFRGTDTQYF.

This clonotype was detected a few times. The chain joins TRBV7-3 to TRBJ1-5, with TRBD1 matching over 10 bases. Germline CDR1 reads SGHTA; CDR2 reads FQGTGA. The CDR3 length is 18 residues. Trimming took 1 base from V and 0 from J; bases not matched to a gene: 6. The CDR3 DNA sequence: TGTGCCAGCAGCTTAAGGGACAGGGGACCCACTAGCAATCAGCCCCAGCATTTT. It translates to CASSLRDRGPTSNQPQHF.

The rearrangement uses TRBV20-1 and TRBJ1-4; a weak D match, TRBD1 (5 bases). CDR1 DFQATT and CDR2 SNEGSKA come from the germline V gene (reference sequence). V lost 0 bases, J lost 8 bases, and 7 bases lay in between. CDR3 length: 12 residues. The CDR3 bases are TGCAGTGCTAGAGAGAACAGGGAAAAACTGTTTTTT. Translated, it gives CSARENREKLFF.

The V and J genes are TRBV14 and TRBJ2-1, with D maybe TRBD2 (6 bases). V was trimmed by 1 base and J by 4 bases, leaving 14 bases between them. Germline lookup yields CDR1 SGHDN and CDR2 FVKESK. This CDR3 comprises 16 residues. The CDR3 DNA sequence: TGTGCCAGCAGCCAAGCGGGAGATGTTATATACAATGAGCAGTTCTTC. It specifies CASSQAGDVIYNEQFF.

This clonotype was counted only a few times. The germline gene is not matched at one end of the junction; a read error may be the cause. The chain is built from TRBV5-1 and TRBJ2-7; 12 nucleotides match TRBD1. The CDR3 loop spans 14 amino acids. CDR1 and CDR2 (germline): SGHRS, YFSETQ. CDR3 DNA sequence: TGCGCCAGCAGCAAACCGGGACAGGGGGCCTTCATGGACTTC. Amino acid sequence: CASSKPGQGAFMDF.

In this sample, this clonotype turned up a few times. The gene calls are TRBV19 and TRBJ2-7, with D unresolved. Trimming stripped 6 bases from V and 0 bases from J, with 12 bases between. This CDR3 spans 14 amino acids. Germline lookup yields CDR1 LNHDA and CDR2 SQIVND (reference sequence). CDR3 sequence (DNA): TGTGCCAGTAGGGAGTCCCCTAGCTCCTACGAGCAGTACTTC. Translating gives CASRESPSSYEQYF.